The entry that follows covers one T cell receptor (beta chain) sequence. The data belong to a study of cytomegalovirus exposure and HLA in healthy donors. The PCR made use of 60 Vbeta and 13 Jbeta primers. Produced via immunoSEQ multiplex PCR; TCRdb's table is partial and in-frame only. The data show roughly 130,000 clones, with 84% seen just once and less than 3.5% held by the top ten. The sample consisted of PBMCs. This receptor was taken from a man over 45 in good health and CMV-seronegative.

This CDR3 reads CASSGGEALIYGYTF. CDR3 DNA: TGTGCCAGCAGCGGGGGGGAGGCCTTAATATATGGCTACACCTTC. The genes are TRBV9 and TRBJ1-2; D might be TRBD1 (5 bases). The V and J ends lost 3 bases and 5 bases respectively, with 17 bases between them. There are 15 residues in the CDR3. CDR1 is SGDLS and CDR2 is YYNGEE in the germline V gene.